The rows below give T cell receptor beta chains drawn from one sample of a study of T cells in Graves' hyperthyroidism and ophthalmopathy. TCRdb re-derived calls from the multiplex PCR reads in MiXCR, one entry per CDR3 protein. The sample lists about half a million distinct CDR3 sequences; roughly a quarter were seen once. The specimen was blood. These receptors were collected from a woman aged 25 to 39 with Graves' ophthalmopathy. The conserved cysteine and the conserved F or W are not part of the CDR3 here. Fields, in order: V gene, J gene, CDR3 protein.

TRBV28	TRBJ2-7	ASTPQDRAYYEQY
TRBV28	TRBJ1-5	ASSLMEQPQH
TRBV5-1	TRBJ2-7	VSSLGGRSYEQY
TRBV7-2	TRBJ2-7	ASSLSPTYEQY
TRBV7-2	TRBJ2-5	ASSSYTLQETQY
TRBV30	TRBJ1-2	AWSVYGTVGGYT
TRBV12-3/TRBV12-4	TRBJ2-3	ASRPGLAGTDTQY
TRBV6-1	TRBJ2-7	AISWTSGTDEQY
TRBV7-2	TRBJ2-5	ASKPASGEETQY
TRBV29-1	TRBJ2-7	SAEGIRGLPTYEQY
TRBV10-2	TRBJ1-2	ASSPGTAFYGYT
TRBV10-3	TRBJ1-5	AISESAWGNNQPQH
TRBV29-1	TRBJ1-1	SATHFTEAF
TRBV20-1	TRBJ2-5	SVVDRSQETQY
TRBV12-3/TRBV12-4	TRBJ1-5	ASRSPIQGNQPQH
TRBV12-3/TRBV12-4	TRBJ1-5	ASSFPHVPAQH
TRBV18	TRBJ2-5	ASSQVTAGGETQY
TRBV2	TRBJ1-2	ASKAGRQTNYGYT
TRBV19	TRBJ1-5	ASTLGRGPNQPQH
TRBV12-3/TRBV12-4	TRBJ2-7	ASSLTGLEGLYEQY
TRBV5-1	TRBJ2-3	ASSSGTYTDTQY
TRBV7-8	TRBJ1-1	ASSYLGDRGLDTEAF
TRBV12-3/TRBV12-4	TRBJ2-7	ASISSASDEQY
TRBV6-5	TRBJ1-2	ASSYRERTVSYT